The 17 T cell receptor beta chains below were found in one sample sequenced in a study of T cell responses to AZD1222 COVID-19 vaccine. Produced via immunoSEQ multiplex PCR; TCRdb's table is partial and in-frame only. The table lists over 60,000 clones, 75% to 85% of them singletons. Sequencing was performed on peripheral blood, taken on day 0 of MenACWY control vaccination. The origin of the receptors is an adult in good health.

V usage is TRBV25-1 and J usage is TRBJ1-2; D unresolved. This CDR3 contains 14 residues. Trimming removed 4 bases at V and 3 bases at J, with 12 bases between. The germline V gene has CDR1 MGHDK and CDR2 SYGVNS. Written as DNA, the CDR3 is TGTGCCAGCAGTGCCTCTGGACCTTACTATGGCTACACCTTC. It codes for CASSASGPYYGYTF.

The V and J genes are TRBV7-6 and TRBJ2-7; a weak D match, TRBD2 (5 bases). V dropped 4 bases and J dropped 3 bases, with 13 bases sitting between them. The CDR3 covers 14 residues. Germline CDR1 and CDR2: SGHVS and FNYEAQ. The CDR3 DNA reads TGTGCCAGCAGCTCCAGAGGGCCTCGCTACGAGCAGTACTTC. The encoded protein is CASSSRGPRYEQYF.

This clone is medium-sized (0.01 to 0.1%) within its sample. The DNA for the CDR3 is TGTGCCAGCAGTCCGGAGGGGAACTATGGCTACACCTTC. Residues: CASSPEGNYGYTF. The chain has TRBV27 and TRBJ1-2; D possibly corresponds to TRBD1 (5 bases). The ends were cut back, 5 bases at V and 2 bases at J, with 9 bases in the middle. The germline V gene encodes CDR1 MNHEY and CDR2 SMNVEV (reference sequence). The CDR3 contains 13 residues.

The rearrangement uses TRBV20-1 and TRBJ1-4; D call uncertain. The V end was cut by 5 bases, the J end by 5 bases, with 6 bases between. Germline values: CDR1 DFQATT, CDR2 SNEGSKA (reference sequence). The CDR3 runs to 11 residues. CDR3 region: CSAWKNEKLFF. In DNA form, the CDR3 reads TGCAGTGCTTGGAAAAATGAAAAACTGTTTTTT.

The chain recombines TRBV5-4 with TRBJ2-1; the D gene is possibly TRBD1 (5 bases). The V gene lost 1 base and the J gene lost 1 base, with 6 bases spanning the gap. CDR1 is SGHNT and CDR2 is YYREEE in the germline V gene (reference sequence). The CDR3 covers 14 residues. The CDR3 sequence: CASSLRGSYNEQFF. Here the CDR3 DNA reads TGTGCCAGCAGCTTGAGGGGTTCCTACAATGAGCAGTTCTTC.

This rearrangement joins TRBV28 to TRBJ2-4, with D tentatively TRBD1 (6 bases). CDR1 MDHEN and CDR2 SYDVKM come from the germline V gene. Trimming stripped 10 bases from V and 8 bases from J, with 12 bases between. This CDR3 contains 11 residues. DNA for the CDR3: TGTGCCACCCAGGGGCGGGACATTCAGTACTTC. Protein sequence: CATQGRDIQYF.

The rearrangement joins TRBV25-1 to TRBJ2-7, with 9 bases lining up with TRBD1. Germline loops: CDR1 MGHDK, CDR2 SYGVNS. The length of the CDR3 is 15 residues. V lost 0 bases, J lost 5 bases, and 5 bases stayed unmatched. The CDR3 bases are TGTGCCAGCAGTGAATATGGACAGGGGTTCCACGAGCAGTACTTC. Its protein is CASSEYGQGFHEQYF.

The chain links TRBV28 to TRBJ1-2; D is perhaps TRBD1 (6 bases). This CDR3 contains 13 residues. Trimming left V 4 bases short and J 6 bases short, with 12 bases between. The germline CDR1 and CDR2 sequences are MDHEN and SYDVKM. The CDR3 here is CASSSNDRNGYTF. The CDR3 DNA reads TGTGCCAGCAGTTCCAACGACAGGAATGGCTACACCTTC.

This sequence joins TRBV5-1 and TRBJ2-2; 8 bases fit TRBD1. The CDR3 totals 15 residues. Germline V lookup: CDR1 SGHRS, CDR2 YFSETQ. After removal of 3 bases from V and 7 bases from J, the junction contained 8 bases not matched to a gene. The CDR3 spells CASSWVRGQDGELFF. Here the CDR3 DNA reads TGCGCCAGCAGCTGGGTCAGGGGGCAGGACGGGGAGCTGTTTTTT. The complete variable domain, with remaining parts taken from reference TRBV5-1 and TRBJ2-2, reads KAGVTQTPRYLIKTRGQQVTLSCSPISGHRSVSWYQQTPGQGLQFLFEYFSETQRNKGNFPGRFSGRQFSNSRSEMNVSTLELGDSALYLCASSWVRGQDGELFFGEGSRLTVL.

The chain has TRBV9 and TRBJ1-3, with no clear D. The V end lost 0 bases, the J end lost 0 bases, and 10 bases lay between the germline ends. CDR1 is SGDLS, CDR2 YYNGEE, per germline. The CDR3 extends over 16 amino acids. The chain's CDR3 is CASSVGGESSGNTIYF. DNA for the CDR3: TGTGCCAGCAGCGTAGGGGGTGAGAGCTCTGGAAACACCATATATTTT.

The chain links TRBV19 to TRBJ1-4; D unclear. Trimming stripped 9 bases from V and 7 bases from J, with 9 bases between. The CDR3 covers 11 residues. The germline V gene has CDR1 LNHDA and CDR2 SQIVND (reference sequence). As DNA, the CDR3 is TGTGCCAGCGAAACGGGTGAAAAACTGTTTTTT. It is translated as CASETGEKLFF.

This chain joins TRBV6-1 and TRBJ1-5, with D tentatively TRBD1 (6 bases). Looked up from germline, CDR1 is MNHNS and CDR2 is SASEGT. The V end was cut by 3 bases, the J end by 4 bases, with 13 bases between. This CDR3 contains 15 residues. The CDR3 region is CASSEGAGFNQPQHF. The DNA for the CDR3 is TGTGCCAGCAGTGAGGGGGCAGGCTTTAATCAGCCCCAGCATTTT.

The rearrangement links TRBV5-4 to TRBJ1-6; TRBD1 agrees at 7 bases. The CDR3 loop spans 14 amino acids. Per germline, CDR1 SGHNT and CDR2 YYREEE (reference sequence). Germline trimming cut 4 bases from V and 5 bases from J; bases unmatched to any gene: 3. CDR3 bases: TGTGCCAGCAGCGCGACAGGGAATAATTCACCCCTCCACTTT. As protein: CASSATGNNSPLHF.

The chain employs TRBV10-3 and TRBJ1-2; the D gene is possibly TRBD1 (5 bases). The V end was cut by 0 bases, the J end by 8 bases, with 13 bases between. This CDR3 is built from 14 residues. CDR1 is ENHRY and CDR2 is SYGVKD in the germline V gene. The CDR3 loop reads CAISESEWGVGYTF. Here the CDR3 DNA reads TGTGCCATCAGTGAGTCTGAGTGGGGGGTCGGCTACACCTTC.

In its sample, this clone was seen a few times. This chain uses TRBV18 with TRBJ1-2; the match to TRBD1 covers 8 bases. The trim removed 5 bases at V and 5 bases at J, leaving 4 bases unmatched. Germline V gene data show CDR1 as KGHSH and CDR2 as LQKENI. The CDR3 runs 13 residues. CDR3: CASSWGQAYGYTF. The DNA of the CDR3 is TGTGCCAGCTCATGGGGACAGGCATATGGCTACACCTTC.

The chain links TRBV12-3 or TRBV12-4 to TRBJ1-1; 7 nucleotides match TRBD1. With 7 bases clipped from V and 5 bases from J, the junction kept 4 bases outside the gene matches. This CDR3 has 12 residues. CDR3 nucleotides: TGTGCCAGCACCAAGACAGGGACTGAAGCTTTCTTT. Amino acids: CASTKTGTEAFF.

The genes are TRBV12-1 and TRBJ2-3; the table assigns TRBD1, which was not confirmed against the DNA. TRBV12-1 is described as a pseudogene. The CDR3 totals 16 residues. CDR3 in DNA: TGTGCCAGCAGCTTTGGGGACAGGGGGCCTGGGGATACGCAGTATTTT. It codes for CASSFGDRGPGDTQYF.